Only a few counts were recorded for the clone carrying this T cell receptor beta chain. The target antigen is unknown. The sample is drawn from a study of shared clonotypes between healthy human individuals. The study's findings and limits: Blood was the only sampled material, and tissue repertoires likely differ.

Generated by immunoSEQ multiplex PCR, the TCRdb table keeps only in-frame clones and is missing some. The profile shows over 2 million clones, around 90% of them singletons. Looked up from germline, CDR1 is SSHAT and CDR2 is FNYEAQ (reference sequence). The CDR3 contains 12 residues. V was pared by 10 bases and J by 5 bases, with 12 bases between. Input material: naive CD4+ T cells from PBMCs. Subset of the sample: CD45RA+ positively selected. This chain joins TRBV7-7 and TRBJ1-5, with D possibly TRBD1 on 6 matching bases. This receptor was identified in a young man in good health. Some clones in this sample may be carry-over from other donors' samples. In DNA, the CDR3 is TGTGCCAAGAGGACAGAAGATCAGCCCCAGCATTTT. It specifies CAKRTEDQPQHF. The whole variable domain, remainder taken from reference TRBV7-7 and TRBJ1-5, is GAGVSQSPRYKVTKRGQDVTLRCDPISSHATLYWYQQALGQGPEFLTYFNYEAQPDKSGLPSDRFSAERPEGSISTLTIQRTEQRDSAMYRCAKRTEDQPQHFGDGTRLSIL.